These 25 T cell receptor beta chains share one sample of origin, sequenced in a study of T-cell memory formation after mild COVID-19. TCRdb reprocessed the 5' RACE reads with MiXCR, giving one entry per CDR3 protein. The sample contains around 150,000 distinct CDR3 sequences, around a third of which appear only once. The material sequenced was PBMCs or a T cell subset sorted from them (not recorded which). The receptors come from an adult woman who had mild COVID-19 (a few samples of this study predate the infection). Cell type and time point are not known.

The CDR3 DNA sequence: TGTGCCAGCAGAAAAACAGGCTCCTACGAGCAGTACTTC. Translation gives CASRKTGSYEQYF. This chain connects TRBV14 to TRBJ2-7, with TRBD1 as a possible D gene (5 bases). The CDR3 has 13 residues. V was clipped by 6 bases and J by 0 bases, with 9 bases between them. Germline loops: CDR1 SGHDN, CDR2 FVKESK.

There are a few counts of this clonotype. CDR3 residues: CSVVQENYEQYF. The CDR3 nucleotides are TGCAGCGTTGTGCAGGAGAACTACGAGCAGTACTTC. This rearrangement joins TRBV29-1 to TRBJ2-7; D not resolved. V lost 4 bases to trimming and J lost 3 bases, with 10 bases between them. The CDR3 is made up of 12 amino acids. Germline V gene lookup returns CDR1 SQVTM and CDR2 ANQGSEA.

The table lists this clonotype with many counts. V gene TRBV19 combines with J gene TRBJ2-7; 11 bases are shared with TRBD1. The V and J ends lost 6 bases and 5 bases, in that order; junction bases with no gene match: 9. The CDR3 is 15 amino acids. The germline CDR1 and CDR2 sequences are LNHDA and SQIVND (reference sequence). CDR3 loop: CASSAPGQGVHEQYF. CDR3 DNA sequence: TGTGCCAGTAGCGCTCCGGGACAGGGGGTGCACGAGCAGTACTTC.

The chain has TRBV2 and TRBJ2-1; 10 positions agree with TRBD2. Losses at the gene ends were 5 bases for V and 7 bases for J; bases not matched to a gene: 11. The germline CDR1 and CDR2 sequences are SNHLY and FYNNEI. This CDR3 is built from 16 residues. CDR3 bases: TGTGCCAGCAGTCGTGGACTAGCGGCCCCTGGAAATGAGCAGTTCTTC. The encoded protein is CASSRGLAAPGNEQFF.

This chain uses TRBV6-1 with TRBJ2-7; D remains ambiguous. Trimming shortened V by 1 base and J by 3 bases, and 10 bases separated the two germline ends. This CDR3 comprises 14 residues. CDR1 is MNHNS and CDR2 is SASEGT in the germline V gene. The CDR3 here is CASSEGATLYEQYF. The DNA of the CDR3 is TGTGCCAGCAGTGAAGGGGCTACCCTCTACGAGCAGTACTTC.

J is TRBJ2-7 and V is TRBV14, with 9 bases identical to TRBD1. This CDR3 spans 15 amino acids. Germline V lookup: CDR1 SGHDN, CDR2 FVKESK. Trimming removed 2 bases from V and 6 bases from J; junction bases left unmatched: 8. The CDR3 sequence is CASSQPGTGIREQYF. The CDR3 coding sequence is TGTGCCAGCAGCCAACCCGGGACAGGGATTCGCGAGCAGTACTTC.

DNA of the CDR3: TGTGCCAGCAGCTCCGCCGCTAGACAGGTTACGATGGGCTACACCTTC. As protein: CASSSAARQVTMGYTF. The J gene is TRBJ1-2, the V gene TRBV7-9, with TRBD1 as a possible D gene (6 bases). V lost 4 bases and J lost 8, with 23 bases in between. Germline V gene data show CDR1 as SEHNR and CDR2 as FQNEAQ (reference sequence). The CDR3 extends over 16 amino acids.

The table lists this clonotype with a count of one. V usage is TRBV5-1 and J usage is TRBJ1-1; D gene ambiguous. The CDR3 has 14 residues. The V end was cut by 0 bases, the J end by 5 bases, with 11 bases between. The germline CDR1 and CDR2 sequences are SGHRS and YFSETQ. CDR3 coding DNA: TGCGCCAGCAGCTTGGATAACTGGGGAACTGAAGCTTTCTTT. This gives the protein CASSLDNWGTEAFF.

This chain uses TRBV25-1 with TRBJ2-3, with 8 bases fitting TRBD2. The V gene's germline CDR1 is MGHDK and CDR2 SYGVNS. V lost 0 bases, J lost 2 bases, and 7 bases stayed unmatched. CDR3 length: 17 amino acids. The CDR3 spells CASSEYAERGTTDTQYF. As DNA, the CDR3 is TGTGCCAGCAGTGAATATGCCGAGCGGGGGACCACAGATACGCAGTATTTT.

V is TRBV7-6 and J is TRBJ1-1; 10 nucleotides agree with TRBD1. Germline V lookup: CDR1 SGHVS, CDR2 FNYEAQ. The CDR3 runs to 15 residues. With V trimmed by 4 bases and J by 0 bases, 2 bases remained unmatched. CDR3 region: CASSSGQGMNTEAFF. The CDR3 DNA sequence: TGTGCCAGCAGCTCGGGACAGGGGATGAACACTGAAGCTTTCTTT.

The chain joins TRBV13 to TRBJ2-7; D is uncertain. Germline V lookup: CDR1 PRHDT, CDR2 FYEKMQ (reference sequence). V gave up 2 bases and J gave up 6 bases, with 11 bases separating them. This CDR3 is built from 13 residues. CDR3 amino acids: CASSLMSYGEQYF. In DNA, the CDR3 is TGTGCCAGCAGCTTAATGAGTTACGGCGAGCAGTACTTC. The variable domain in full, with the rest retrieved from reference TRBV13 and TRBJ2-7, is AAGVIQSPRHLIKEKRETATLKCYPIPRHDTVYWYQQGPGQDPQFLISFYEKMQSDKGSIPDRFSAQQFSDYHSELNMSSLELGDSALYFCASSLMSYGEQYFGPGTRLTVT.

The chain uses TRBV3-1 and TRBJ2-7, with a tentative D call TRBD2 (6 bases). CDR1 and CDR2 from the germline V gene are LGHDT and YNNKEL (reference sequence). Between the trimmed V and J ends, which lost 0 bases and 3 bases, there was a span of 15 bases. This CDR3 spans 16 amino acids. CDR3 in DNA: TGTGCCAGCAGCCAAGACGGCTTGGAGGGGTACTACGAGCAGTACTTC. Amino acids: CASSQDGLEGYYEQYF.

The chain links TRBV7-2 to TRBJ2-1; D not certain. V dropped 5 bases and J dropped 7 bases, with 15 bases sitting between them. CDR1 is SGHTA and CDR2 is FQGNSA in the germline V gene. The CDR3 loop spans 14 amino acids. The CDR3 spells CASSTTPGINEQFF. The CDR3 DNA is TGTGCCAGCAGCACTACCCCGGGTATTAATGAGCAGTTCTTC.

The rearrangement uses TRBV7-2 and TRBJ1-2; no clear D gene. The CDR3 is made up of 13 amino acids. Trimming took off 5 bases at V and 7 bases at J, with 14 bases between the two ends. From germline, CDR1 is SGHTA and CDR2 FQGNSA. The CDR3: CASSLRRTSGYTF. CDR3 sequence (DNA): TGTGCCAGCAGCCTTAGGAGGACCTCTGGCTACACCTTC.

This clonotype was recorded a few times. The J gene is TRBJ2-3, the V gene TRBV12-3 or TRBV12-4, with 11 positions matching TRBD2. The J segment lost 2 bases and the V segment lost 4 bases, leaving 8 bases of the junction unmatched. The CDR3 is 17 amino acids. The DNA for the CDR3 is TGTGCCAGCAGTTCACCCGGGACTAGCGGTTACACAGATACGCAGTATTTT. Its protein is CASSSPGTSGYTDTQYF.

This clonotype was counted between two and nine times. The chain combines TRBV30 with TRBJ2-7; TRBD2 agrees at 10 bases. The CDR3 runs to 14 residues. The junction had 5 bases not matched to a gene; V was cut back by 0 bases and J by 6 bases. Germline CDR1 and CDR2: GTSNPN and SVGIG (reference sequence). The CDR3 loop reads CAWSVLAGRSEQYF. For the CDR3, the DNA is TGTGCCTGGAGTGTACTAGCGGGACGCAGCGAGCAGTACTTC.

The CDR3 loop reads CAISAQGEETQYF. The CDR3 nucleotides are TGTGCCATCAGTGCGCAGGGAGAAGAGACCCAGTACTTC. This sequence joins TRBV10-3 and TRBJ2-5, with D tentatively TRBD1 or TRBD2 (5 bases each). The CDR3 runs to 13 residues. Germline loops: CDR1 ENHRY, CDR2 SYGVKD. V gave up 4 bases and J gave up 3 bases, with 9 bases separating them.

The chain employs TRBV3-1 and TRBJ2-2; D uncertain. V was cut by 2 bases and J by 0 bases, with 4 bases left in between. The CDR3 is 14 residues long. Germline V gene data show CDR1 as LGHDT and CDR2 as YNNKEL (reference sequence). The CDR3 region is CASSQRPNTGELFF. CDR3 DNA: TGTGCCAGCAGCCAACGACCGAACACCGGGGAGCTGTTTTTT. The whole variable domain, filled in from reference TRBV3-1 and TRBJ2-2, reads DTAVSQTPKYLVTQMGNDKSIKCEQNLGHDTMYWYKQDSKKFLKIMFSYNNKELIINETVPNRFSPKSPDKAHLNLHINSLELGDSAVYFCASSQRPNTGELFFGEGSRLTVL.

The CDR3 sequence is CASSGQDPYEQYF. CDR3 nucleotides: TGTGCCAGCAGTGGACAGGATCCCTACGAGCAGTACTTC. J is TRBJ2-7 and V is TRBV2; tentatively, D is TRBD1 (6 bases). The germline V gene has CDR1 SNHLY and CDR2 FYNNEI. The V gene lost 4 bases and the J gene lost 2 bases, with 9 bases spanning the gap. The CDR3 is made up of 13 amino acids. The full variable domain, its missing parts supplied by reference TRBV2 and TRBJ2-7, is EPEVTQTPSHQVTQMGQEVILRCVPISNHLYFYWYRQILGQKVEFLVSFYNNEISEKSEIFDDQFSVERPDGSNFTLKIRSTKLEDSAMYFCASSGQDPYEQYFGPGTRLTVT.

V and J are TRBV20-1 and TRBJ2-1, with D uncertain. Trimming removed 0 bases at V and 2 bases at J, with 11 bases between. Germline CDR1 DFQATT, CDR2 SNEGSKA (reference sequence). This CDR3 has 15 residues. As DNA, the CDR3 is TGCAGTGCTAGAGATGATAGGTATCCCTACAATGAGCAGTTCTTC. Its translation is CSARDDRYPYNEQFF.

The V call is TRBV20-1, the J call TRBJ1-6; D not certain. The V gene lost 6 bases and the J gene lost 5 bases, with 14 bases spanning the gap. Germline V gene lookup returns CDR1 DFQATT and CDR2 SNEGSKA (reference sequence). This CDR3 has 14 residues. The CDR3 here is CSAHRLADNSPLHF. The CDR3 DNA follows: TGCAGTGCACACCGGTTGGCCGATAATTCACCCCTCCACTTT.

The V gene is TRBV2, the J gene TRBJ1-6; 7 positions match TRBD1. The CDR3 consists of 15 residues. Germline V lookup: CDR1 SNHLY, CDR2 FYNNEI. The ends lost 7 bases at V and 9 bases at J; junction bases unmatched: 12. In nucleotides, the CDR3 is TGTGCCAGCAACCAGGGGGGGAACCTAGGTTCACCCCTCCACTTT. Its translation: CASNQGGNLGSPLHF.

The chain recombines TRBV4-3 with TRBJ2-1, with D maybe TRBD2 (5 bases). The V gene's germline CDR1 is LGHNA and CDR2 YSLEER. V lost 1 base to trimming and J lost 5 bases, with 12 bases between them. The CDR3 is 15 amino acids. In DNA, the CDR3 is TGCGCCAGCAGCCAAGTGGGGAGTGTGGACAATGAGCAGTTCTTC. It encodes CASSQVGSVDNEQFF.

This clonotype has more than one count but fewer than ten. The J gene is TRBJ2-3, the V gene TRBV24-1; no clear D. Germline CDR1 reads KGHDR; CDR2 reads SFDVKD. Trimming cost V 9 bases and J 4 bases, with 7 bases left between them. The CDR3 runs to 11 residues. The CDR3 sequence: CATAFSDTQYF. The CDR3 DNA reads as TGTGCCACCGCCTTTTCAGATACGCAGTATTTT.

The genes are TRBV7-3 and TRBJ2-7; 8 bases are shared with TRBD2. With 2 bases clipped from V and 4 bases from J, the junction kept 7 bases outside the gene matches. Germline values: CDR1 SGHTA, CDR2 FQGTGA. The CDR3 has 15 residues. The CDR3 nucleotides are TGTGCCAGCAGCTTATATAGCGGGGATTCGTACGAGCAGTACTTC. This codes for CASSLYSGDSYEQYF.